Listed below are T cell receptor beta chains from one sample, sequenced in a study of CD8 T cells in Susac syndrome. TCRdb processed the immunoSEQ multiplex PCR reads anew with MiXCR; each CDR3 protein has one entry. The table records 95,000 to 150,000 distinct CDR3 sequences, around 94% of them present only once. The sequenced material came from CD8+ T cells from PBMCs. Receptor source: a human donor with Susac syndrome. CDR3s include the opening cysteine and the closing phenylalanine or tryptophan. A D gene is named only where the DNA matches it firmly. Clone size is not always given. Where it is, it says once, few, many or a class for expanded clones.

TGTGCCAGCAGCTCGACAGGGGAGAATGAGCAGTTCTTC	CASSSTGENEQFF	TRBV13	TRBJ2-1	once	TRBD1
TGTGCCAGCAGCTTAGATCTGGGGGAGACCCAGTACTTC	CASSLDLGETQYF	TRBV11-2	TRBJ2-5	.	.
TGTGCCAGCAGCTCCGGGACAGCCAACACCGGGGAGCTGTTTTTT	CASSSGTANTGELFF	TRBV7-9	TRBJ2-2	.	TRBD1
TGTGCCAGCAGTGAAAACGGGGGCGCGGGCTACGAGCAGTACTTC	CASSENGGAGYEQYF	TRBV2	TRBJ2-7	.	.
TGTGCCAGCAGCTCGACAGAATACGAGCAGTACTTC	CASSSTEYEQYF	TRBV5-8	TRBJ2-7	.	.
TGTGCCACCAGCAACCCGGGGAGTTTGGTCCGGTACTTC	CATSNPGSLVRYF	TRBV15	TRBJ2-5	.	.
TGTGCCAGCAGCTTAGCTGACGAAGAGACCCAGTACTTC	CASSLADEETQYF	TRBV11-2	TRBJ2-5	.	.
TGTGCCAGCAGTTTCTCCGGGACAGCGCGCTACGAGCAGTACTTC	CASSFSGTARYEQYF	TRBV28	TRBJ2-7	.	TRBD1
TGTGCCTGGAGTCGAAGGGGGCGTAATCAGCCCCAGCATTTT	CAWSRRGRNQPQHF	TRBV30	TRBJ1-5	.	TRBD1
TGTGCCACCAGCAGAGCGGAGGGGGGATTCTACGAGCAGTACTTC	CATSRAEGGFYEQYF	TRBV15	TRBJ2-7	once	.
TGTGCCAGCAGCCAGGGACTAGCAAACCCCCTGGGGGAGACCCAGTACTTC	CASSQGLANPLGETQYF	TRBV6-2/TRBV6-3	TRBJ2-5	.	TRBD2
TGTGCCAGCAGCTTAGCGACAGGGGAAGGATACGAGCAGTACTTC	CASSLATGEGYEQYF	TRBV7-6	TRBJ2-7	.	TRBD1
TGCAGTGCTAGAGATCTACGGGGTATGGCGTATGGCTACACCTTC	CSARDLRGMAYGYTF	TRBV20-1	TRBJ1-2	.	.
TGTGCCAGCAGCCCCCAGAGGAGTGATAGCAATCAGCCCCAGCATTTT	CASSPQRSDSNQPQHF	TRBV12-3/TRBV12-4	TRBJ1-5	few	.
TGTGCCAGCAGTGACCGGGGGTCTGACGAGCAGTACTTC	CASSDRGSDEQYF	TRBV2	TRBJ2-7	.	.
TGCAGCGTTGGACAGATTACCACCGGGGAGCTGTTTTTT	CSVGQITTGELFF	TRBV29-1	TRBJ2-2	.	.
TGCAGCGTGCGGGACAGGTACTACGAGCAGTACTTC	CSVRDRYYEQYF	TRBV29-1	TRBJ2-7	.	TRBD1
TGCGCCAGCAGCCAGGGACAGTACGAGCAGTACTTC	CASSQGQYEQYF	TRBV4-1	TRBJ2-7	.	TRBD1
TGTGCCAGCAGCTTGGGGAACCCCTACGAGCAGTACTTC	CASSLGNPYEQYF	TRBV7-9	TRBJ2-7	.	.
TGTGCCAGCAGCCCGATGGGCCCGCCCGAACGCTACGAGCAGTACTTC	CASSPMGPPERYEQYF	TRBV7-3	TRBJ2-7	.	.
TGTGCCAGCAGCCCAGGGCCCCTGCGCGGGGGGCTAGTCAAAAACATTCAGTACTTC	CASSPGPLRGGLVKNIQYF	TRBV11-2	TRBJ2-4	.	TRBD2
TGCAGCGTTGAAACCGGGGGTCAGCCCCAGCATTTT	CSVETGGQPQHF	TRBV29-1	TRBJ1-5	.	.
TGCAGTGCTAGAGATAACAGGGGTTGGTACAATGAGCAGTTCTTC	CSARDNRGWYNEQFF	TRBV20-1	TRBJ2-1	.	TRBD1
TGTGCCAGCAGTCATGGGACAGGGGGCAAAGAGCAGTACTTC	CASSHGTGGKEQYF	TRBV28	TRBJ2-7	.	TRBD1
TGTGCCAGCAGTTTAGCTCCGAACACCGGGGAGCTGTTTTTT	CASSLAPNTGELFF	TRBV12-3/TRBV12-4	TRBJ2-2	.	.
TGTGCCACCAGCAGAGTGGGGGACAGACATGGCTACACCTTC	CATSRVGDRHGYTF	TRBV15	TRBJ1-2	.	TRBD1
TGTGCCAGCAGCCGGGGTTGGACAGGGGGAACCTACGAGCAGTACTTC	CASSRGWTGGTYEQYF	TRBV6-2/TRBV6-3	TRBJ2-7	.	TRBD1
TGTGCCAGCAGCTCACTAGCGGGGGAAGAGACCCAGTACTTC	CASSSLAGEETQYF	TRBV7-7	TRBJ2-5	.	TRBD2
TGTGCCAGCAGCTTATTTTCTCGGCGCGGCGGGGGCTACACCTTC	CASSLFSRRGGGYTF	TRBV13	TRBJ1-2	.	.
TGTGCCAGCAGCTTAGCGAATACTACCGGGACAGGATCGAACACCGGGGAGCTGTTTTTT	CASSLANTTGTGSNTGELFF	TRBV7-6	TRBJ2-2	once	TRBD1
TGCGCCAGCAGCCCCGCATGGGGTGAGCAGTACTTC	CASSPAWGEQYF	TRBV4-1	TRBJ2-7	.	.
TGCGCCAGCAGCCAAGATCAACAGGGGAACTATGGCTACACCTTC	CASSQDQQGNYGYTF	TRBV4-3	TRBJ1-2	.	TRBD1
TGCAGCGTCACATCCGAGAGACTAGCGGGGGGCACAGATACGCAGTATTTT	CSVTSERLAGGTDTQYF	TRBV29-1	TRBJ2-3	.	TRBD2